The present entry profiles one T cell receptor beta chain with its context. It lacks a known antigen. No qualities accompany the bases; no much larger clone lies one base away. After removal of 4 bases from V and 0 bases from J, the junction retains 0 bases not matched to a gene. Taken from the germline V gene, the CDR1 and CDR2 loops are SGHTA and FQGTGA. From the cysteine through the phenylalanine, the CDR3 covers 15 amino acids. Of the read, only the CDR3 DNA is kept; its 45 bases are in frame from base 1. This record belongs to a study of blood T cell repertoires in COVID-19 (dated by TCRdb to 2019 to 2021). About the investigation overall: Samples from collaborators originated in the United States, Italy and Spain and spanned both the acute and convalescent phases of COVID-19. The material from the prospective study consisted of cDNA or gDNA derived from T cells, B-cell-depleted T cells, or PBMCs. The dataset comprised deeply sampled blood TCRbeta repertoires from subjects exposed to, actively infected with, or recovered from COVID-19. The repertoires were made available in a free public database intended to serve as a resource for research on the immune response to SARS-CoV-2. Samples were obtained from the ongoing ImmuneRACE study (first 160 participants) and from 1,254 subjects provided by 6 global collaborators. A de-identified subject ID, COVID-19 status, age in years and sex were almost always included in the sample metadata. Where available, HLA class I and class II types were taken from metadata supplied by the sample provider and were not determined by assay-based typing.

The full study reports these points: The amount of clinical and demographic metadata varied by source and participant and was provided uncurated.

The immunoSEQ Assay, a bias-controlled multiplex PCR, was used to amplify TCRbeta CDR3 regions from genomic DNA. Per the source publication's procedure: The number of nucleated cells in each sample was estimated from the amplification of reference gene primers within the assay. To quantify the absolute abundance of each unique TCRbeta CDR3 rearrangement, sequence reads were collapsed and filtered. For each sample, productive Simpson clonality was calculated as the square root of Simpson's diversity index across productive rearrangements. Sourced from immuneACCESS, this table was stored by TCRdb with only in-frame sequences that have V and J called. A share of the clones is absent; for the studies checked, an unresolved V gene accounts for under half, and the remainder has no known explanation. Clone size and the V and J calls come from that table; the DNA yielded D and trimming. Counted in this sample were roughly 250,000 clones; 70% to 90% of them appeared once. The biggest ten clones account for 0.7% to 1% of the sample.

One collaborating source in Seattle enrolled patients while the patients were actively infected and followed the patients over time throughout the course of disease. The collaborating institutions used their own protocols to collect whole blood in K2EDTA tubes. For TCRbeta analysis, collaborators shipped samples as frozen whole blood, isolated PBMCs, or DNA extracted from either of those sample types. The sequenced material came from peripheral blood. The chain uses TRBV7-3 and TRBJ2-3; a stretch of 11 junction bases matches TRBD2. This clonotype originated in a human donor with COVID-19, enrolled during active disease. The donor label of this sample is uncertain. The sequenced DNA: TGTGCCAGCAGCTGGACTAGCGGGAGCACAGATACGCAGTATTTT. Its protein product is CASSWTSGSTDTQYF.